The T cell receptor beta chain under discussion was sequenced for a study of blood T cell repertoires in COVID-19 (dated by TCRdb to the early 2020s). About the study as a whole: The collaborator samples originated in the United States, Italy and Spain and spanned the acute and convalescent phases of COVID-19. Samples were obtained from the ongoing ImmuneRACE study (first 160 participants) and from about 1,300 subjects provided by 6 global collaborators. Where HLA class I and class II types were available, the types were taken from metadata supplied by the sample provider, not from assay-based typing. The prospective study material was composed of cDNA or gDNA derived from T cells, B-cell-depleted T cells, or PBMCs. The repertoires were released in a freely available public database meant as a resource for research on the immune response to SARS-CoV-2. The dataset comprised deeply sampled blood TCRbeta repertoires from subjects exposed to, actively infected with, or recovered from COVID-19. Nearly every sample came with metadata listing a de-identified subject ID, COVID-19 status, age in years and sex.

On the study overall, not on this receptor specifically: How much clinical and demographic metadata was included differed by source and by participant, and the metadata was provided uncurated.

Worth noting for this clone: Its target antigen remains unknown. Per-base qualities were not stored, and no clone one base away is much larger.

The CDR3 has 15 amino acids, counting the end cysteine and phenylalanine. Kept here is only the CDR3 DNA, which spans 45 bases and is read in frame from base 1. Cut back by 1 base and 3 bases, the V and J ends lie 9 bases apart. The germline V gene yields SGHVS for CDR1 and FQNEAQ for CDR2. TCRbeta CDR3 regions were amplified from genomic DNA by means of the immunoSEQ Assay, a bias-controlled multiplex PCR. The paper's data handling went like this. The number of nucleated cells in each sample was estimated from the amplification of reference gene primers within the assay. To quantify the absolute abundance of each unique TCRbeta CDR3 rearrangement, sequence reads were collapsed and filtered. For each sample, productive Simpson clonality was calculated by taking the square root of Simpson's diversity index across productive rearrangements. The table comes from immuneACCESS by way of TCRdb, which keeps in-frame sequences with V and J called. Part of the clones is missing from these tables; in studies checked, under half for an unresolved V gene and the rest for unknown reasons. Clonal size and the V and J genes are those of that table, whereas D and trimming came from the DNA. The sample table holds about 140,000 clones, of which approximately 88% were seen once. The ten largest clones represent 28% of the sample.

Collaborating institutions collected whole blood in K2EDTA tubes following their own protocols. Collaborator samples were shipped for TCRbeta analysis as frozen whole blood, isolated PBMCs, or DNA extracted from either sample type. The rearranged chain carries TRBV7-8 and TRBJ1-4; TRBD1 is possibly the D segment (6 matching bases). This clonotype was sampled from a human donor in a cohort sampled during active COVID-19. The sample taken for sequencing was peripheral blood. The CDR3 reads CASSLVTGANEKLFF. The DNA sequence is TGTGCCAGCAGCTTAGTGACAGGAGCTAATGAAAAACTGTTTTTT.